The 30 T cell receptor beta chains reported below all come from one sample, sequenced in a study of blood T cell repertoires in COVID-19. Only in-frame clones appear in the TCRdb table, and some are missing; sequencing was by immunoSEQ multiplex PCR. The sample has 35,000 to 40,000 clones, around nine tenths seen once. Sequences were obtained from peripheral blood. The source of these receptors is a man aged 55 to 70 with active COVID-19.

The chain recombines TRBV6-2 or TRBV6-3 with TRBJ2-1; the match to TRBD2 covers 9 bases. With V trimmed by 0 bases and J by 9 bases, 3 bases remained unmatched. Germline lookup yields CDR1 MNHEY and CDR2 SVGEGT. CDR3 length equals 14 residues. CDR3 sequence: CASSYSGTSSEQFF. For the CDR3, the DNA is TGTGCCAGCAGTTACTCCGGGACTAGCAGTGAGCAGTTCTTC.

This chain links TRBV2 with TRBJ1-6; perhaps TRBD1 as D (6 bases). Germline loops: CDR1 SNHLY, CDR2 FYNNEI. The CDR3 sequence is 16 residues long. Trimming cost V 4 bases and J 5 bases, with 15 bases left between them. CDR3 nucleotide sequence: TGTGCCAGCAGTGCCTTACAGGGCGTGGATAATTCACCCCTCCACTTT. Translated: CASSALQGVDNSPLHF. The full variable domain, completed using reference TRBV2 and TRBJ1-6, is EPEVTQTPSHQVTQMGQEVILRCVPISNHLYFYWYRQILGQKVEFLVSFYNNEISEKSEIFDDQFSVERPDGSNFTLKIRSTKLEDSAMYFCASSALQGVDNSPLHFGNGTRLTVT.

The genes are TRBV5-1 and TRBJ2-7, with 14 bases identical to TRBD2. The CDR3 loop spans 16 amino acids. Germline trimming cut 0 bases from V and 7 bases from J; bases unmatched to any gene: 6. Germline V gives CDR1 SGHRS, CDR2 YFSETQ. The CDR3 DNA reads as TGCGCCAGCAGCTTGGGGGGACTAGCGGGAGTTGAAGAGCAGTACTTC. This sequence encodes CASSLGGLAGVEEQYF.

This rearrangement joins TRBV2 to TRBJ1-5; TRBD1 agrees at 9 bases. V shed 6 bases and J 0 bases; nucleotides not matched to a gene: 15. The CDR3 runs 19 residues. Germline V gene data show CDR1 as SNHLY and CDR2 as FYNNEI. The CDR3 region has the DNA TGTGCCAGCAGCCTTTCCGGGACAGGGCGGGCCTATAGCAATCAGCCCCAGCATTTT. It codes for CASSLSGTGRAYSNQPQHF.

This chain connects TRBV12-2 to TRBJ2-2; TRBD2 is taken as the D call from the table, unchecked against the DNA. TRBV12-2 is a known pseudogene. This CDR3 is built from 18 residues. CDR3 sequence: CASRLRGTSGANTGELFF. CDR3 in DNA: TGTGCAAGTCGCTTAAGGGGGACTAGCGGGGCGAACACCGGGGAGCTGTTTTTT.

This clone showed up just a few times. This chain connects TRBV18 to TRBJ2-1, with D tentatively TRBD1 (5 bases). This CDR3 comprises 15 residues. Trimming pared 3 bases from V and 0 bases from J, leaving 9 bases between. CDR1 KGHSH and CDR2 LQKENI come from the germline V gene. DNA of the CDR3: TGTGCCAGCTCACCGACAGCTAGCTCCTACAATGAGCAGTTCTTC. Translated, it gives CASSPTASSYNEQFF.

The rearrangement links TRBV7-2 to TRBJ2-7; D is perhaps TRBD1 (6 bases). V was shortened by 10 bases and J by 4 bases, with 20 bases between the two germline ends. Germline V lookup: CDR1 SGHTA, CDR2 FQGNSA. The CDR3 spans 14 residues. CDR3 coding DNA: TGTGCCACCCAAACAGGGTTAGGATTTTACGAGCAGTACTTC. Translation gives CATQTGLGFYEQYF.

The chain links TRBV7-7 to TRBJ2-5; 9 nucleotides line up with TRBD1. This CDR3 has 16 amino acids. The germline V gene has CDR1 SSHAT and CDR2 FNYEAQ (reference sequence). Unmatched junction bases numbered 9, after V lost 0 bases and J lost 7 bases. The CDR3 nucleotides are TGTGCCAGCAGCTTAGCGGCCTCACAGGGGGCTGGGACCCAGTACTTC. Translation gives CASSLAASQGAGTQYF.

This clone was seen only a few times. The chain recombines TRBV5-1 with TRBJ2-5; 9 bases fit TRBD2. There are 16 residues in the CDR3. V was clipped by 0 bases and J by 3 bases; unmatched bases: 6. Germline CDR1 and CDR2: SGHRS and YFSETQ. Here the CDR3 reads CASSLDRLAGKETQYF. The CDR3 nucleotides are TGCGCCAGCAGCTTGGATCGGCTAGCGGGAAAAGAGACCCAGTACTTC.

CDR3 region: CAISDGVAGDPYEQYF. The CDR3 DNA reads as TGTGCCATCAGTGACGGGGTAGCGGGAGATCCCTACGAGCAGTACTTC. The rearrangement joins TRBV10-3 to TRBJ2-7; 9 positions agree with TRBD2. This CDR3 comprises 16 residues. The germline gives CDR1 ENHRY, CDR2 SYGVKD. The V and J ends lost 3 bases and 2 bases, in that order; junction bases with no gene match: 8.

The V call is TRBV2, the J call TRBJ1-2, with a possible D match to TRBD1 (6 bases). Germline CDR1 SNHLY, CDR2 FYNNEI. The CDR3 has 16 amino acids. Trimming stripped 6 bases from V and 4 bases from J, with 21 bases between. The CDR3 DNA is TGTGCCAGCAGGGGGGGGCCGGCGGGGTCTAGCTATGGCTACACCTTC. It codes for CASRGGPAGSSYGYTF. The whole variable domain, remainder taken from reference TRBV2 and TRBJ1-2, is EPEVTQTPSHQVTQMGQEVILRCVPISNHLYFYWYRQILGQKVEFLVSFYNNEISEKSEIFDDQFSVERPDGSNFTLKIRSTKLEDSAMYFCASRGGPAGSSYGYTFGSGTRLTVV.

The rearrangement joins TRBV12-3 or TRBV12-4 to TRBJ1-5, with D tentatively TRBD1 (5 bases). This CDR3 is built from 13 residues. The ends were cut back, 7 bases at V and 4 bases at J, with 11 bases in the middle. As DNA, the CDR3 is TGTGCCAGCACCGCGACAGCTAATCAGCCCCAGCATTTT. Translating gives CASTATANQPQHF.

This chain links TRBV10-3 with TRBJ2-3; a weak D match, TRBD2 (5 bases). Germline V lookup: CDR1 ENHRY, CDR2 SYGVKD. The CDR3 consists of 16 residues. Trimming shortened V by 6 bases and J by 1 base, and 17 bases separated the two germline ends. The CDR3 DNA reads TGTGCCATCAGCGAGACGCTTGGACTTGGCACAGATACGCAGTATTTT. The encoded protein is CAISETLGLGTDTQYF.

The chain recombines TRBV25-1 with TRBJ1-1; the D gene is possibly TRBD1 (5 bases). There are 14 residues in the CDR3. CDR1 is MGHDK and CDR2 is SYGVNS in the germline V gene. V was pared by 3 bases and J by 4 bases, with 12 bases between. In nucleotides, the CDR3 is TGTGCCAGCAGTGACCCGACAGTTGGCACTGAAGCTTTCTTT. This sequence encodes CASSDPTVGTEAFF.

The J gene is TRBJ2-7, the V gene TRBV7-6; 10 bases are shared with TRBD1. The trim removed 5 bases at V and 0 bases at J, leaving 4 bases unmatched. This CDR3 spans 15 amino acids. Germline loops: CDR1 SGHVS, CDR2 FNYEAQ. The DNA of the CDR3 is TGTGCCAGCAGCCTGACAGGGGGCACCTCCTACGAGCAGTACTTC. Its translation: CASSLTGGTSYEQYF.

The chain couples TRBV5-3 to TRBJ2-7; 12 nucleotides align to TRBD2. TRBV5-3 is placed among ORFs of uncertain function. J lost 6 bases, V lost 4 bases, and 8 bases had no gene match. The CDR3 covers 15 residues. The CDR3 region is CARSPGTSGPGEQYF. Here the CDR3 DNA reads TGTGCCAGAAGCCCTGGGACTAGCGGGCCCGGCGAGCAGTACTTC.

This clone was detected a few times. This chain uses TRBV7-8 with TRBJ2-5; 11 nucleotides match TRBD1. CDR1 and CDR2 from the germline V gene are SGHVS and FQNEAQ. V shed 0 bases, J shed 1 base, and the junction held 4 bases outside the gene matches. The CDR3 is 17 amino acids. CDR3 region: CASSLAGQGEFQETQYF. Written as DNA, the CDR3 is TGTGCCAGCAGCTTAGCGGGACAGGGGGAATTCCAAGAGACCCAGTACTTC.

The CDR3 DNA follows: TGTGCCAGCACGGGACTAGCGGCCGGGGAGCTGTTTTTT. It specifies CASTGLAAGELFF. This chain links TRBV27 with TRBJ2-2; 11 bases are a match to TRBD2. The J segment lost 6 bases and the V segment lost 7 bases, leaving 1 base of the junction unmatched. The CDR3 length is 13 residues. Germline V gene lookup returns CDR1 MNHEY and CDR2 SMNVEV (reference sequence).

The CDR3 loop reads CASSSQGTDTQYF. The DNA for the CDR3 is TGCGCCAGCAGCTCACAGGGCACAGATACGCAGTATTTT. The V and J genes are TRBV5-1 and TRBJ2-3, with a weak D call TRBD1 (5 bases). The germline CDR1 and CDR2 sequences are SGHRS and YFSETQ. The V gene lost 3 bases and the J gene lost 1 base, with 6 bases spanning the gap. The CDR3 loop spans 13 amino acids.

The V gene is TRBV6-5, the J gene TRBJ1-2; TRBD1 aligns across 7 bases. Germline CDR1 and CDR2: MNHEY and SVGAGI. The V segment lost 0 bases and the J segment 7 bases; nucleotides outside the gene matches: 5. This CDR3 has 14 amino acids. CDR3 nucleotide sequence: TGTGCCAGCAGTTACTCCCGGACAGGTCTTGGCTACACCTTC. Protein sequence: CASSYSRTGLGYTF.

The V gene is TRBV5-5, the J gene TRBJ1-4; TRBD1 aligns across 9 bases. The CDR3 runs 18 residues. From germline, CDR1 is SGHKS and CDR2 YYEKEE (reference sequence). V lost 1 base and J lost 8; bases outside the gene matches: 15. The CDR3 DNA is TGTGCCAGCAGCTTGAAGGTTTTCGGACAGGGGTTCGGGGAAAAACTGTTTTTT. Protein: CASSLKVFGQGFGEKLFF.

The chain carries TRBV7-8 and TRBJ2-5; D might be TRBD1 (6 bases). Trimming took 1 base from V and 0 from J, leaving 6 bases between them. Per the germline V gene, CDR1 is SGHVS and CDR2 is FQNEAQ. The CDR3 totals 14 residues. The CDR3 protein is CASSLGDNQETQYF. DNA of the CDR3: TGTGCCAGCAGCTTAGGGGACAACCAAGAGACCCAGTACTTC.

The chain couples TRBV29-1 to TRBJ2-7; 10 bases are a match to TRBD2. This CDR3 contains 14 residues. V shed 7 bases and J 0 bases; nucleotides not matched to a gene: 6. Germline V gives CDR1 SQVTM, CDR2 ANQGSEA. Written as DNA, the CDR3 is TGCAGCGCTCTACTAGCGGGAAGCTCCTACGAGCAGTACTTC. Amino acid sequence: CSALLAGSSYEQYF.

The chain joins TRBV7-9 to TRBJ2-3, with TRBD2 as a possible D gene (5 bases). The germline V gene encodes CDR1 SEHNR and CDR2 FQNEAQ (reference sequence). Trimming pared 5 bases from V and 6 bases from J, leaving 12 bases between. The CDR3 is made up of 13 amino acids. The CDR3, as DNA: TGTGCCAGCAGCCTAAGTAGGGAGGATACGCAGTATTTT. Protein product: CASSLSREDTQYF.

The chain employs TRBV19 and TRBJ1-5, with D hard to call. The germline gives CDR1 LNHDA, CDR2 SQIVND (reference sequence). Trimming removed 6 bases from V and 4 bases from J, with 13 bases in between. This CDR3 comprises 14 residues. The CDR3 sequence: CASSHSNRNQPQHF. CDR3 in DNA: TGTGCCAGTAGCCACAGCAATAGGAATCAGCCCCAGCATTTT.

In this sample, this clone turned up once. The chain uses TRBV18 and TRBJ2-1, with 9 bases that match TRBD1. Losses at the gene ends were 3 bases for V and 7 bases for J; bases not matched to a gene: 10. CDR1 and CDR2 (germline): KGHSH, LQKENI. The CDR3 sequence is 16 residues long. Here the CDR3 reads CASSPNPGQGKNEQFF. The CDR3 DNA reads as TGTGCCAGCTCACCTAATCCGGGACAGGGTAAAAATGAGCAGTTCTTC.

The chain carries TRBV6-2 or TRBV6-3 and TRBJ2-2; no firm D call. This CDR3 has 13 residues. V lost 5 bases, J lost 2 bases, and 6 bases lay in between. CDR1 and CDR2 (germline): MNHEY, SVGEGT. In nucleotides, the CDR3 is TGTGCCAGCAGTCAGATTAACACCGGGGAGCTGTTTTTT. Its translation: CASSQINTGELFF.

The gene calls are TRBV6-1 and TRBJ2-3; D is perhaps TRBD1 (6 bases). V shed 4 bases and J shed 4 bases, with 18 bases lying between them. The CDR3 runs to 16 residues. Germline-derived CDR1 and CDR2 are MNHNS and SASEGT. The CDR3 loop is CASSAPGQGNPDTQYF. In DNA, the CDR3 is TGTGCCAGCAGTGCACCGGGCCAGGGGAATCCAGATACGCAGTATTTT.

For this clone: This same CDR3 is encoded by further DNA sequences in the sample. The CDR3 sequence: CASRKGGAVNEQFF. DNA of the CDR3: TGTGCCAGCAGGAAGGGAGGCGCGGTCAATGAGCAGTTCTTC. The V call is TRBV27, the J call TRBJ2-1; D might be TRBD2 (6 bases). The V gene lost 6 bases and the J gene lost 6 bases, with 15 bases spanning the gap. The CDR3 has 14 residues. CDR1 is MNHEY, CDR2 SMNVEV, per germline (reference sequence).

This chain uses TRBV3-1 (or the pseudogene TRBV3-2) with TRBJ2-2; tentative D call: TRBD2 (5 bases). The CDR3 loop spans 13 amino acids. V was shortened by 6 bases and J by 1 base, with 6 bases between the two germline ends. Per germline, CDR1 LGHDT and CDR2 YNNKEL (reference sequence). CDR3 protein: CASRRENTGELFF. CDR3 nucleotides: TGTGCCAGCAGACGGGAGAACACCGGGGAGCTGTTTTTT.